This T cell receptor beta chain originates from a study of patients and donors after allogeneic stem cell transplantation. V was shortened by 2 bases and J by 7 bases, with 12 bases between the two germline ends. The CDR3 has 14 residues. The germline CDR1 and CDR2 sequences are MDHEN and SYDVKM. TCRdb itself ran the RT-PCR reads through MiXCR, one entry per CDR3 protein. This table holds 150,000 to 200,000 distinct CDR3 sequences, about 30% found once. This clonotype was seen many times. This TCR was recovered from a human donor who was either an allogeneic HSCT recipient or a stem cell or donor lymphocyte infusion donor (not recorded which). It is not recorded whose cells these are; they may come from a transplant donor. The chain uses TRBV28 and TRBJ1-5; D not resolved. Input material: blood, either unsorted or a sorted T cell fraction (not recorded which). CDR3 sequence: CASSLDGLGQPQHF. The CDR3 DNA reads as TGTGCCAGCAGTTTAGACGGGCTAGGGCAGCCCCAGCATTTT.